In its sample, the clone carrying this T cell receptor (beta chain) was seen many times. TCRdb analysed the 5' RACE reads with MiXCR anew, one entry per CDR3 protein. The data show 280,000 or so distinct CDR3 sequences, with more than 6.5% seen just once and roughly 2% held by the top ten. The sample comes from a study of identical twins. Germline-derived CDR1 and CDR2 are SGHDN and FVKESK. Trimming shortened V by 2 bases and J by 8 bases, and 15 bases separated the two germline ends. The CDR3 has 14 amino acids. These same records also appear under a second study, on yellow fever vaccine responses in identical twins.

V usage is TRBV14 and J usage is TRBJ1-2; no reliable D call. The source is a young woman in good health. Sequencing was performed on memory (CD45RO+) T cells sorted from blood. The CDR3 DNA sequence: TGTGCCAGCAGCCAAAGCCAAGCCTATGAGGGCTACACCTTC. This gives the protein CASSQSQAYEGYTF.